These 23 T cell receptor beta chains were sequenced from one sample in a study of blood T cell repertoires in COVID-19. TCRdb keeps only in-frame clones here, not all; method: immunoSEQ multiplex PCR. The sample has 270,000 or so clones, roughly 90% seen once; the top ten hold just under 0.95%. Sequenced input: peripheral blood. The receptor source for this set is a woman in her thirties or forties who had recovered from COVID-19.

This chain joins TRBV3-1 (or the pseudogene TRBV3-2) and TRBJ2-7, with 7 bases that match TRBD1. J gave up 6 bases and V 4 bases, and 3 bases lay outside the gene matches. The CDR3 covers 12 residues. Germline assignment: CDR1 LGHDT and CDR2 YNNKEL (reference sequence). The CDR3 region is CASSLQGREQYF. CDR3 nucleotide sequence: TGTGCCAGCAGCCTACAGGGGCGCGAGCAGTACTTC.

A single count supports this clone. One junction end does not reproduce the germline sequence, and a read error may be involved. The J gene is TRBJ2-5, the V gene TRBV2; TRBD2 agrees at 15 bases. CDR1 is SNHLY, CDR2 FYNNEI, per germline. CDR3 size: 19 residues. The chain's CDR3 is CATSGVSRTSGRGLETQYF. CDR3 in DNA: TGTGCCACCAGTGGTGTGTCCCGGACTAGCGGGAGGGGATTAGAGACCCAGTACTTC.

The rearrangement uses TRBV5-5 and TRBJ1-2; 7 nucleotides line up with TRBD1. The CDR3 is 15 residues long. The V segment lost 6 bases and the J segment 2 bases; nucleotides outside the gene matches: 10. The germline V gene has CDR1 SGHKS and CDR2 YYEKEE (reference sequence). The CDR3 DNA reads TGTGCCAGCAAACCGACAGGGACCAACAACTATGGCTACACCTTC. It specifies CASKPTGTNNYGYTF. The full variable domain, with the rest looked up from reference TRBV5-5 and TRBJ1-2, is DAGVTQSPTHLIKTRGQQVTLRCSPISGHKSVSWYQQVLGQGPQFIFQYYEKEERGRGNFPDRFSARQFPNYSSELNVNALLLGDSALYLCASKPTGTNNYGYTFGSGTRLTVV.

The V gene is TRBV28, the J gene TRBJ1-2; the D gene is possibly TRBD1 (6 bases). V gave up 6 bases and J gave up 6 bases, with 11 bases separating them. Per germline, CDR1 MDHEN and CDR2 SYDVKM. The CDR3 runs to 12 residues. The CDR3 coding sequence is TGTGCCAGCAGGAGTTCAGGGGATGGCTACACCTTC. Translated, it gives CASRSSGDGYTF.

The chain combines TRBV7-9 with TRBJ2-1; possibly TRBD2 for D (6 bases). V gave up 0 bases and J gave up 1 base, with 7 bases separating them. The CDR3 is 15 residues long. CDR1 and CDR2 from the germline V gene are SEHNR and FQNEAQ (reference sequence). The DNA of the CDR3 is TGTGCCAGCAGCTTAGCCGGGACTTCCTACAATGAGCAGTTCTTC. It translates to CASSLAGTSYNEQFF.

The chain employs TRBV6-1 and TRBJ1-6; 8 nucleotides match TRBD1. This CDR3 spans 16 amino acids. Germline CDR1 is MNHNS and CDR2 is SASEGT. V shed 2 bases, J shed 9 bases, and the junction held 9 bases outside the gene matches. The CDR3 DNA reads as TGTGCCAGCAGTGAACCCGGACAGGGAGTAGGTTCACCCCTCCACTTT. The encoded protein is CASSEPGQGVGSPLHF.

The V and J genes are TRBV28 and TRBJ2-5; 7 bases agree with TRBD1. The CDR3 loop spans 13 amino acids. Germline lookup yields CDR1 MDHEN and CDR2 SYDVKM. After removal of 8 bases from V and 1 base from J, the junction contained 4 bases not matched to a gene. In nucleotides, the CDR3 is TGTGCCAGCTGCCGGGACAGCCAAGAGACCCAGTACTTC. Protein product: CASCRDSQETQYF. Combining the CDR3 with reference TRBV28 and TRBJ2-5 gives the whole variable domain DVKVTQSSRYLVKRTGEKVFLECVQDMDHENMFWYRQDPGLGLRLIYFSYDVKMKEKGDIPEGYSVSREKKERFSLILESASTNQTSMYLCASCRDSQETQYFGPGTRLLVL.

This clone was counted between two and nine times. The chain combines TRBV5-4 with TRBJ1-2, with 7 bases fitting TRBD1. Germline V gene sequence: CDR1 SGHNT, CDR2 YYREEE (reference sequence). V dropped 1 base and J dropped 5; count of bases not matched to a gene: 8. This CDR3 region has 15 residues. This CDR3 reads CASSLRQGRPYGYTF. The CDR3 bases are TGTGCCAGCAGCTTGAGACAGGGTAGGCCTTATGGCTACACCTTC.

The chain is built from TRBV29-1 and TRBJ1-1; D is unclear. CDR1 is SQVTM, CDR2 ANQGSEA, per germline. This CDR3 spans 12 amino acids. V lost 4 bases to trimming and J lost 5 bases, with 11 bases between them. The CDR3 nucleotides are TGCAGCGTTGGAGAGCGAGTGACTGAAGCTTTCTTT. It is translated as CSVGERVTEAFF.

This clone has only one observation. The chain combines TRBV5-1 with TRBJ2-1; D is ambiguous. The CDR3 spans 15 residues. The germline CDR1 and CDR2 sequences are SGHRS and YFSETQ. The germline V and J ends were trimmed by 0 bases and 0 bases, with 7 bases remaining between them. CDR3 region: CASSLDFNSYNEQFF. The CDR3 DNA sequence: TGCGCCAGCAGCTTGGACTTCAACTCCTACAATGAGCAGTTCTTC.

The chain employs TRBV27 and TRBJ2-7, with D possibly TRBD2 on 7 matching bases. From germline, CDR1 is MNHEY and CDR2 SMNVEV (reference sequence). The CDR3 has 15 amino acids. Trimming removed 1 base at V and 5 bases at J, with 15 bases between. In DNA form, the CDR3 reads TGTGCCAGCAGTTTATACGGGGGGCTGGGGGACGAGCAGTACTTC. This codes for CASSLYGGLGDEQYF.

The CDR3 loop reads CASSSRGNNYEQYF. DNA for the CDR3: TGTGCCAGCAGCTCCAGGGGGAACAATTACGAGCAGTACTTC. The V gene is TRBV7-9, the J gene TRBJ2-7; 7 nucleotides match TRBD1. The CDR3 extends over 14 amino acids. J lost 4 bases, V lost 4 bases, and 7 bases had no gene match. Germline loops: CDR1 SEHNR, CDR2 FQNEAQ (reference sequence).

The V and J genes are TRBV10-3 and TRBJ1-3; a weak D match, TRBD1 (5 bases). Germline CDR1 reads ENHRY; CDR2 reads SYGVKD. This CDR3 region has 12 residues. V lost 9 bases and J lost 1, with 7 bases in between. CDR3: CAIQASGNTIYF. The DNA for the CDR3 is TGTGCCATACAGGCTTCTGGAAACACCATATATTTT.

This clone is a singleton in its sample. This chain links TRBV6-2 or TRBV6-3 with TRBJ2-2; 10 bases align to TRBD2. Germline V gene sequence: CDR1 MNHEY, CDR2 SVGEGT. Trimming cost V 5 bases and J 5 bases; bases outside gene matches: 8. The CDR3 is made up of 16 amino acids. The DNA for the CDR3 is TGTGCCAGCAGTAACCCAGCGGGAGGGGAAACCGGGGAGCTGTTTTTT. Translation: CASSNPAGGETGELFF.

This clone has just one count. The rearrangement links TRBV18 to TRBJ1-6, with D perhaps matching TRBD1 (6 bases). CDR1 and CDR2 (germline): KGHSH, LQKENI. The CDR3 is 15 amino acids. V lost 2 bases and J lost 7, with 12 bases in between. The CDR3 region is CASSPGQQTNSPLHF. The DNA of the CDR3 is TGTGCCAGCTCACCAGGACAGCAAACGAATTCACCCCTCCACTTT.

The chain links TRBV7-2 to TRBJ2-1, with 9 positions matching TRBD1. The CDR3 is 17 residues long. Germline CDR1 is SGHTA and CDR2 is FQGNSA. With 0 bases clipped from V and 3 bases from J, the junction kept 6 bases outside the gene matches. The CDR3 region is CASSLAPGTGSYNEQFF. The CDR3, as DNA: TGTGCCAGCAGCTTAGCCCCCGGGACAGGGAGCTACAATGAGCAGTTCTTC.

The rearrangement joins TRBV18 to TRBJ2-5, with 7 bases aligning to TRBD1. V shed 8 bases and J 2 bases; nucleotides not matched to a gene: 17. This CDR3 has 17 residues. Germline V gives CDR1 KGHSH, CDR2 LQKENI. The CDR3 nucleotides read TGTGCCAGCGCGTCCCAACCCGGGACAGTGCTTCAAGAGACCCAGTACTTC. Its translation: CASASQPGTVLQETQYF.

The chain joins TRBV4-1 to TRBJ2-1; D is uncertain. Germline CDR1 and CDR2: MGHRA and YSYEKL. CDR3 length: 15 residues. Trimming removed 0 bases from V and 0 bases from J, with 6 bases in between. CDR3 in DNA: TGCGCCAGCAGCCAAGAATTCAGCTCCTACAATGAGCAGTTCTTC. Its translation is CASSQEFSSYNEQFF.

This chain links TRBV14 with TRBJ2-3; TRBD2 aligns across 11 bases. The CDR3 spans 16 residues. CDR1 and CDR2 from the germline V gene are SGHDN and FVKESK. Trimming cost V 3 bases and J 3 bases; bases outside gene matches: 5. The CDR3 sequence: CASSQGLAELTDTQYF. The CDR3 nucleotides read TGTGCCAGCAGCCAGGGACTAGCGGAGTTAACAGATACGCAGTATTTT. The full variable domain, in which reference TRBV14 and TRBJ2-3 provide the parts outside the CDR3, is EAGVTQFPSHSVIEKGQTVTLRCDPISGHDNLYWYRRVMGKEIKFLLHFVKESKQDESGMPNNRFLAERTGGTYSTLKVQPAELEDSGVYFCASSQGLAELTDTQYFGPGTRLTVL.

The chain has TRBV7-2 and TRBJ2-3; TRBD1 might be the D (5 bases). Deletions cut 3 bases from V and 4 bases from J, with 17 bases between. The germline V gene has CDR1 SGHTA and CDR2 FQGNSA. This CDR3 contains 16 residues. CDR3 in DNA: TGTGCCAGCAGCTTTAGCTCAGGACAAAGGGCAGATACGCAGTATTTT. Amino acids: CASSFSSGQRADTQYF.

The rearrangement links TRBV12-3 or TRBV12-4 to TRBJ2-3; TRBD2 might be the D (6 bases). The germline V and J ends were trimmed by 7 bases and 6 bases, with 8 bases remaining between them. There are 11 residues in the CDR3. As DNA, the CDR3 is TGTGCCAGCACGGGAGCGGATACGCAGTATTTT. Translated, it gives CASTGADTQYF.

This chain links TRBV3-1 (or the pseudogene TRBV3-2) with TRBJ2-6, with 10 positions matching TRBD2. The junction had 6 bases not matched to a gene; V was cut back by 0 bases and J by 4 bases. The CDR3 runs to 18 residues. Germline CDR1 reads LGHDT; CDR2 reads YNNKEL (reference sequence). The CDR3 sequence: CASSQDSSGSSGANVLTF. CDR3 bases: TGTGCCAGCAGCCAAGATTCTAGCGGGAGTTCCGGGGCCAACGTCCTGACTTTC.

This clone was observed a single time. The chain recombines TRBV29-1 with TRBJ1-2, with D unresolved. Germline V lookup: CDR1 SQVTM, CDR2 ANQGSEA. Trimming stripped 5 bases from V and 6 bases from J, with 10 bases between. The CDR3 totals 11 residues. The CDR3 DNA reads TGCAGCGTTTCTGGGAGGGATGGCTACACCTTC. Translating it yields CSVSGRDGYTF. Looking up the rest from reference TRBV29-1 and TRBJ1-2 gives the full variable domain: SAVISQKPSRDICQRGTSLTIQCQVDSQVTMMFWYRQQPGQSLTLIATANQGSEATYESGFVIDKFPISRPNLTFSTLTVSNMSPEDSSIYLCSVSGRDGYTFGSGTRLTVV.